This TCR beta chain came from a study of tumor-infiltrating lymphocytes in primary liver carcinoma. About the study: The cohort consisted of patients whose primary liver carcinoma was surgically resected.

Study-wide points: Researchers did not compare CD4+ and CD8+ repertoires, as samples were bulk unsorted.

This clonotype has a handful of counts. Its antigen is unidentified. A much larger clone differs from this one at a single base, so this may be a read error. Priming with a constant-region primer yielded TCR beta cDNA from around 0.45 ug total RNA. For TCR beta, libraries were produced by three nested multiplex PCR rounds using slightly modified ARM-PCR. Forward primers for TRBV1-TRBV30 and a C-beta reverse primer served the first two PCR rounds, at 10 cycles each. TCRdb redid the calling of the multiplex PCR reads with MiXCR, one entry per CDR3 protein. The sample has some 200,000 distinct CDR3 sequences; about 61% are singletons. The CDR3 is 15 amino acids. Per germline, CDR1 MNHNS and CDR2 SASEGT. Blood RNA came from unsorted whole blood; germline DNA was also extracted.

This clonotype originated in a woman aged 60-75 years with primary liver carcinoma and hepatitis B virus infection. The chain couples TRBV6-1 to TRBJ2-7, with a tentative D call TRBD1 (5 bases). The specimen sequenced was peripheral blood. In DNA form, the CDR3 reads TGTGCCAGCAATGAAGATCCAGGGAAGGTCTACGAGCAGTACTTC. As protein: CASNEDPGKVYEQYF.